This entry concerns a single T cell receptor beta chain. No antigen is known for it. These data come from a study of cytomegalovirus exposure and HLA in healthy donors (dated 2017 in TCRdb). General notes on the study: An earlier analysis of some 500 of the donors reported 250 to 300 Gb of sequence data and 117 million unique TCR beta sequences from about 180 million T cells. An early release covering roughly 600 HLA-typed donors comprised about 300 gigabases of sequencing data and roughly 85 million unique TCR sequences. Of the roughly 400 genotyped donors, about 80% fell in the genetic ancestry cluster associated with self-reported Caucasian donors. The study was designed to test whether signatures of past pathogen exposure could be identified by cataloging public T cell receptors. The T cell repertoires of under 750 subjects were profiled by immunosequencing and related to cytomegalovirus serostatus. Along with the approximately 650-subject first cohort, a separate validation cohort of approximately 110 different subjects was used. To predict cytomegalovirus infection status, the study brought together high-throughput TCR immunosequencing, statistical association of individual TCRs with disease status, and machine learning. A later analysis re-examined previously published TCR beta repertoires from roughly 720 donors and added high-resolution HLA genotyping to investigate patterns of TCR occurrence. Rather than using new phenotypic data, the later analysis identified candidate immune exposures from TCR beta sequences and from how often those sequences occurred across donors. An earlier analysis of some 500 of the donors applied high-throughput TCR beta sequencing to assess whether each TCR beta V gene segment acted as functional or pseudogenic. Donor age, sex, ethnicity and CMV serostatus were compiled alongside the repertoire data. In a later genetic analysis, genome-wide SNP genotypes for about 55% of the roughly 700 donors were used, and that subset was treated as a discovery cohort. Every repertoire in the discovery cohort had been generated on one and the same sequencing platform. Class I and class II HLA loci were covered by the typing at four-digit resolution. The number of typed donors differed by locus: about 620-640 for A, B, C, DRB1 and DQB1; some 500 for DQA1; 600 to 610 for DPA1; and about 450 for DPB1. Several DR-DQ haplotypes were handled as single units for association and clustering, since linkage in the cohort was strong. Among several hundred genotyped donors of the cohort, an average of approximately 240,000 unique TCR beta nucleotide sequences was sequenced per donor, of which about 19% were non-productive. Results the study describes overall, beyond this receptor: When HLA alleles, especially DR and DQ, strongly co-occurred, TCR associations were difficult to assign to individual alleles. While some public TCRs were present in many individuals, most TCR sequences turned up only very rarely across donors. Because HLA typing was missing for some donors at each locus, association tests included only the typed subset. Seventeen rarely observed V segments, including chromosome 9 orphons, were excluded from the earlier analysis of about 600 of the donors because counts were too low. In a later analysis, around 15,000 TCR beta sequences were associated with specific HLA alleles at a false discovery rate of 0.05. A group of highly shared sequence variants was considered likely to be a technical artifact of the sequencing pipeline. A few of the identified cytomegalovirus-associated TCR beta chains were confirmed in vitro to be specific for cytomegalovirus antigens. According to the authors, the approach could potentially be generalized to other disease states and immunological phenotypes. Linkage disequilibrium might explain the correlated functional status among segregating V segments, but an unknown experimental factor could not be ruled out. Broadly in line with IMGT annotations, most TCR beta V segments showed up in productive rearrangements about 90% or about 30% of the time in an earlier analysis of approximately 600 of the donors. In a later analysis, most CMV-associated TCR beta chains were found to appear HLA-restricted, with HLA associations seemingly driven largely by CMV exposure. The only immune exposure information available for the cohort was CMV serostatus. Several of the top co-occurrence clusters appeared to be linked to parvovirus B19, influenza, CMV and Epstein-Barr virus, according to a later analysis. A total of 150 to 200 TCR beta chains were listed by the study as associated with cytomegalovirus. In a later analysis, HLA-associated TCR beta chains showed more clonal expansion and lower generation probabilities than non-associated chains that were equally common. An association between a missense DCLRE1C variant and V-gene and J-gene trimming of TCR beta chains was found in a later genetic analysis and replicated in an independent cohort. A further reported finding was that TCR beta sequences accurately predicted the HLA-A and HLA-B alleles for most subjects in the first cohort. Sequencing depth was assumed to be roughly uniform across donors in the presence/absence analyses, though that assumption may not hold. In a later genetic analysis, fewer N-insertions in productive TCRs were reported among donors in an Asian-associated ancestry cluster than the approximately 670-donor mean. Some IMGT-functional V segments, including TRBV6-2 and TRBV6-3, could not be told apart with the 87-base-pair reads, so those segments were excluded. In both the original and validation cohorts, the classifier was reported to diagnose cytomegalovirus status with high specificity and sensitivity. A later analysis found that TCR association rates varied across HLA loci, with DRB1 alleles showing the most associated TCRs and HLA-C alleles the fewest. In this cohort, only TCR beta chains were sequenced, and detectable features were limited by the absence of alpha or paired-chain data.

V lost 4 bases and J lost 4 bases, and the count of bases not matched to a germline gene is 4. Per the germline V gene, SGHRS is the CDR1 and YFSETQ is the CDR2. The CDR3 holds 14 amino acids from the cysteine to the phenylalanine. Only the CDR3 DNA stays, 42 bases, in frame from base 1. The cohort comprised more than 550 healthy bone marrow donors. All cohort members were sampled while nominally healthy, although unrecorded immune exposures were likely present. The donor tested CMV seronegative, placing the donor among the 300 to 450 seronegative members of the cohort. A peripheral blood sample was provided by each donor, and peripheral blood mononuclear cells were used for TCR beta sequencing. Genomic DNA extraction from the blood cell samples was performed with the Qiagen DNeasy Blood Extraction Kit. The protocol used for the library was the immunoSEQ multiplex PCR assay. The multiplex PCR relied on a mix of 60 forward primers for TCR Vbeta segments and 13 reverse primers for TCR Jbeta segments. The CDR3 region of rearranged TCR beta genes was amplified from genomic DNA by a multiplex PCR assay. The Illumina HiSeq System was used to sequence the amplified TCR beta libraries as 87-base-pair reads. Under the source paper's analysis protocol: Across the 500 to 850 repertoires, a later analysis counted some 81 million unique TCR beta chains, approximately 10 million of which were shared by at least two donors. A nearest-neighbor algorithm error-corrected the raw reads and collapsed the reads into unique sequences, merging closely related sequences to remove PCR and sequencing errors. V, D and J gene segments were assigned by aligning CDR3 sequences to IMGT reference sequences. For a sequence to be retained, a match of at least six nucleotides was required to both a V gene segment and a J gene segment. A rearrangement counted as productive if the CDR3 had no stop codons and remained in frame with V and J, and every other rearrangement counted as non-productive. Following IMGT convention, CDR3 was defined as the stretch from the second conserved V-encoded cysteine to the conserved J-encoded phenylalanine. Sequences without an unambiguous match to a single V gene segment were excluded from the earlier analysis of about 630 of the donors. In an earlier analysis of more than 500 of the donors, a V segment was called functional when productive rearrangements were above 56.7%, and segregating when the standard deviation between donors exceeded 5%. A statistical classification framework was built to diagnose cytomegalovirus status from the catalog of TCR beta chain sequences. In a later analysis, TCR nucleotide sequences were compared against IMGT/GENE-DB human TR gene sequences so that V and J genes could be assigned. Using the TCRdist pipeline, a later analysis assigned CDR3 sequences along with most-parsimonious VDJ recombination scenarios. A later analysis defined each TCR beta chain by its CDR3 amino acid sequence plus V-gene family, and excluded reads lacking a unique V-gene family. As a way to deal with suspected cross-contamination and a sequencing artifact, a later analysis dropped approximately 570 nucleotide sequences that were highly shared and had low generation probability. In a later analysis, a clonal expansion index for each public chain was calculated from normalized within-repertoire ranks of inferred template counts. In a later analysis, generation probabilities were computed with a VDJ recombination model fitted to out-of-frame rearrangements, and the resulting probabilities were checked against IGoR. In a later analysis, hypergeometric tests were used to score TCR-TCR, TCR-HLA and TCR-CMV co-occurrence, with a repertoire-size bias correction applied to TCR pairs. A later analysis estimated false discovery rates by permuting HLA or CMV assignments 20 times. In a later analysis, co-occurring TCRs were grouped using DBSCAN, and TCRdist sequence similarity was added for clustering within HLA-allele-positive subsets. Repertoires with fewer than 30,000 or more than 120,000 public chains were left out of co-occurrence clustering, as were a handful of repertoires with anomalous nucleotide sharing. TCRdb obtained this table from immuneACCESS and retained in-frame rearrangements with V and J assigned. These tables miss some clones; where compared with another copy, unresolved V genes account for less than half of the shortfall, and the remainder is unexplained. The DNA gave D and trimming, while V, J and clone size come from that table. This specimen's table enumerates 150,000 to 250,000 clones. Together, the top ten hold roughly 0.74% of the sample.

Sequencing was done on a sample of PBMCs. Recombination linked TRBV5-1 to TRBJ2-2, with 7 junctional bases fitting TRBD1. The origin of this receptor is a boy younger than 18 in good health and CMV-seronegative. The DNA reads as follows: TGCGCCAGCAGCCTGGACAGGATCACCGGGGAGCTGTTTTTT. Its translation reads: CASSLDRITGELFF.